These 23 T cell receptor beta chains were all obtained from the same sample, sequenced in a study of T cells expressing NK-cell markers. TCRdb re-called the 5' RACE reads and shows each CDR3 protein once, DNA omitted. The sample data list roughly 20,000 distinct CDR3 sequences. Sequenced: blood T cells: a sorted CD56 or NKG2C T cell subset, CD4+ or CD8+ T cells, or bulk PBMC T cells (not recorded which). These TCRs come from a man aged 18-70 years in good health.

The V call is TRBV20-1, the J call TRBJ2-1; the D call from TCRdb, TRBD2, cannot be confirmed without DNA. Germline CDR1 DFQATT, CDR2 SNEGSKA (reference sequence). The CDR3 has 14 amino acids. CDR3 sequence reads: CSAYRLERNNEQFF.

The chain links TRBV7-2 to TRBJ2-5. Germline CDR1 SGHTA, CDR2 FQGNSA. The CDR3 totals 13 residues. CDR3 sequence reads: CASSVTWQETQYF.

This chain uses TRBV5-5 with TRBJ2-3; with no DNA, the TCRdb D assignment of TRBD1 cannot be verified. The CDR3 sequence is 16 residues long. Germline V gene data show CDR1 as SGHKS and CDR2 as YYEKEE (reference sequence). The CDR3 sequence: CASSPGGASRGDTQYF.

V usage is TRBV7-2 and J usage is TRBJ2-2; no DNA is available, so the TRBD1 call from TCRdb remains unchecked. CDR1 and CDR2 (germline): SGHTA, FQGNSA. CDR3 length: 13 amino acids. The CDR3 sequence is CASRGQATGELFF.

V usage is TRBV4-2 and J usage is TRBJ2-3; there is no DNA to check the TCRdb D call of TRBD1. The CDR3 runs to 16 residues. Germline V gene lookup returns CDR1 LGHNA and CDR2 YNFKEQ. CDR3 sequence: CASSQDTGGITDTQYF.

The chain has TRBV6-2 or TRBV6-3 and TRBJ1-5. Per the germline V gene, CDR1 is MNHEY and CDR2 is SVGEGT. The CDR3 has 16 amino acids. CDR3 in amino acids: CASSYSQARYDQPQHF.

The chain is built from TRBV11-2 and TRBJ2-7. CDR1 is SGHAT and CDR2 is FQNNGV in the germline V gene. The length of the CDR3 is 15 residues. CDR3 region: CASRGSRRRSYEQYF.

The chain carries TRBV18 and TRBJ1-3; with no DNA, the TCRdb D assignment of TRBD1 cannot be verified. Germline loops: CDR1 KGHSH, CDR2 LQKENI. The CDR3 sequence is 15 residues long. CDR3 residues: CASSPTGLSGNTIYF.

This chain connects TRBV20-1 to TRBJ2-1. The CDR3 loop spans 11 amino acids. CDR1 is DFQATT and CDR2 is SNEGSKA in the germline V gene (reference sequence). The CDR3: CSAREGNEQFF.

The chain has TRBV4-3 and TRBJ2-2; TCRdb returns TRBD1, unconfirmable since there is no DNA. The CDR3 spans 19 residues. From germline, CDR1 is LGHNA and CDR2 YSLEER. The CDR3 protein is CASSQWSYRGTVNTGELFF.

The chain employs TRBV28 and TRBJ2-7; TCRdb's D call, TRBD1, is unchecked because there is no DNA. The CDR3 totals 14 residues. Germline values: CDR1 MDHEN, CDR2 SYDVKM. The CDR3 here is CASRKGQSLYEQYF.

The chain employs TRBV12-5 and TRBJ1-1; the TRBD1 assignment by TCRdb is unverifiable without DNA. This CDR3 contains 15 residues. Looked up from germline, CDR1 is LGHNT and CDR2 is FRNRAP. The CDR3 loop reads CANYSGTQGDTEAFF.

The chain recombines TRBV9 with TRBJ2-1; TCRdb reports TRBD1, a call that lacks DNA to check it against. This CDR3 spans 13 amino acids. In germline, CDR1 is SGDLS, CDR2 YYNGEE. CDR3 amino acids: CASSVTGSNEQFF.

The chain has TRBV19 and TRBJ2-5; there is no DNA to check the TCRdb D call of TRBD1. The V gene's germline CDR1 is LNHDA and CDR2 SQIVND (reference sequence). This CDR3 spans 15 amino acids. The CDR3 is CASSTTGTRSETQYF. Filled out from reference TRBV19 and TRBJ2-5, the complete variable domain reads DGGITQSPKYLFRKEGQNVTLSCEQNLNHDAMYWYRQDPGQGLRLIYYSQIVNDFQKGDIAEGYSVSREKKESFPLTVTSAQKNPTAFYLCASSTTGTRSETQYFGPGTRLLVL.

V usage is TRBV12-3 or TRBV12-4 and J usage is TRBJ2-1. This CDR3 is 12 amino acids long. The CDR3 spells CASSLPWGEQFF.

This chain links TRBV20-1 with TRBJ1-1. Germline V gene lookup returns CDR1 DFQATT and CDR2 SNEGSKA (reference sequence). This CDR3 has 14 residues. CDR3 protein: CSALRAGGNTEAFF.

V and J are TRBV12-3 or TRBV12-4 and TRBJ1-5; the D call of TRBD1 rests on TCRdb alone, since no DNA is present to check it. This CDR3 has 14 residues. The CDR3 reads CASSLGDRVAPQHF.

The chain combines TRBV6-2 or TRBV6-3 with TRBJ1-5. CDR3 size: 13 residues. Germline-derived CDR1 and CDR2 are MNHEY and SVGEGT. The CDR3 here is CASSYGGLQPQHF.

The chain combines TRBV7-9 with TRBJ2-5; TCRdb lists TRBD1, though no DNA is available to test this call. This CDR3 contains 15 residues. Germline CDR1 SEHNR, CDR2 FQNEAQ (reference sequence). CDR3 region: CASSLDRVGGETQYF.

This sequence joins TRBV30 and TRBJ1-1; TCRdb names TRBD1, which stays unverified in the absence of DNA. The CDR3 runs 16 residues. Germline V lookup: CDR1 GTSNPN, CDR2 SVGIG (reference sequence). Here the CDR3 reads CAWSAGDRLLVTEAFF.

The J gene is TRBJ1-3, the V gene TRBV19; the D call of TRBD1 rests on TCRdb alone, since no DNA is present to check it. From germline, CDR1 is LNHDA and CDR2 SQIVND (reference sequence). There are 15 residues in the CDR3. The CDR3 protein is CASSSQGAFGNTIYF.

The chain has TRBV2 and TRBJ2-1; TCRdb indicates TRBD2, and absent DNA this call remains unverified. The germline gives CDR1 SNHLY, CDR2 FYNNEI. The CDR3 covers 15 residues. This CDR3 reads CASSGVAGVNNEQFF. Supplemented by reference TRBV2 and TRBJ2-1, the full variable domain reads EPEVTQTPSHQVTQMGQEVILRCVPISNHLYFYWYRQILGQKVEFLVSFYNNEISEKSEIFDDQFSVERPDGSNFTLKIRSTKLEDSAMYFCASSGVAGVNNEQFFGPGTRLTVL.

The V gene is TRBV20-1, the J gene TRBJ2-5; TCRdb proposes TRBD2, but this gene call is untestable without DNA. This CDR3 spans 12 amino acids. Germline V gene lookup returns CDR1 DFQATT and CDR2 SNEGSKA (reference sequence). This chain's CDR3 is CSASRSGETQYF.